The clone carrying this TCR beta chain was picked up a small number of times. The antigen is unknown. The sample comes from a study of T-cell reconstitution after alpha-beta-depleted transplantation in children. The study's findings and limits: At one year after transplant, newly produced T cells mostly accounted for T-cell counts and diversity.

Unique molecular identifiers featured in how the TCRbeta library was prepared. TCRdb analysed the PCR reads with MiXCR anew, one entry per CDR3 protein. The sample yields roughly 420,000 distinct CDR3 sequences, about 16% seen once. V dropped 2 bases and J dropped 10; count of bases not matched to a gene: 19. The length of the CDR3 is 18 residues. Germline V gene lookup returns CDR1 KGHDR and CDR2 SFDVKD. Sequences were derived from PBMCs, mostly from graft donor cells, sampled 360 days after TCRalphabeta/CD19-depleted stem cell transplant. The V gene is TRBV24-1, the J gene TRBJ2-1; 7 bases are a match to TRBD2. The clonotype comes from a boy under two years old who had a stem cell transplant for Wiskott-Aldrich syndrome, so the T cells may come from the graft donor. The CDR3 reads CATSDSGPWRESPFEQFF. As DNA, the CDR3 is TGTGCCACCAGTGATTCCGGCCCCTGGCGGGAGTCCCCATTCGAGCAGTTCTTC.